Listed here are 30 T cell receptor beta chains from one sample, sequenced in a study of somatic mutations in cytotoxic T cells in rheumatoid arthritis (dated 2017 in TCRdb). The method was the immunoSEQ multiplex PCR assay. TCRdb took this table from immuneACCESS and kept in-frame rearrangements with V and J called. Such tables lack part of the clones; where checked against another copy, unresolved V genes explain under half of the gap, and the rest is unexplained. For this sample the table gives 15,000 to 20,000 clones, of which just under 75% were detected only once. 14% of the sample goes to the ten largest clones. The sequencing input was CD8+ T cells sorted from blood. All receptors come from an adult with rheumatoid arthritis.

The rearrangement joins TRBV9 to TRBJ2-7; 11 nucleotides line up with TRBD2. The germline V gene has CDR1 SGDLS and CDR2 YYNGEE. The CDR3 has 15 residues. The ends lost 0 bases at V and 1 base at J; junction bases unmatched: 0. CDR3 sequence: CASSVGTSGSYEQYF. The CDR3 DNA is TGTGCCAGCAGCGTAGGGACTAGCGGGTCCTACGAGCAGTACTTC.

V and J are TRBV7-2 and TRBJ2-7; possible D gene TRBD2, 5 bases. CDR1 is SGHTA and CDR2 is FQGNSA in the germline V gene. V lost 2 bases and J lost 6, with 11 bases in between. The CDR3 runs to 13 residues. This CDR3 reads CASSLTGNGEQYF. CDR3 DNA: TGTGCCAGCAGCTTAACGGGGAATGGCGAGCAGTACTTC.

The CDR3 spells CASSFVLVDSYNEQFF. The CDR3 nucleotides are TGTGCCAGCAGTTTCGTGTTGGTTGACTCCTACAATGAGCAGTTCTTC. The chain uses TRBV27 and TRBJ2-1; D unresolved. This CDR3 contains 16 residues. The germline gives CDR1 MNHEY, CDR2 SMNVEV (reference sequence). V shed 3 bases and J shed 0 bases, with 12 bases lying between them.

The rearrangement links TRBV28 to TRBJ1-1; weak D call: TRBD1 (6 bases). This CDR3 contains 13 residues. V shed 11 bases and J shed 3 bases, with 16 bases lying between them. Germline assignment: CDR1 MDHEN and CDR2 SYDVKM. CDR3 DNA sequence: TGTGCCGGCCGGACAGTCGGCTACACTGAAGCTTTCTTT. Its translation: CAGRTVGYTEAFF.

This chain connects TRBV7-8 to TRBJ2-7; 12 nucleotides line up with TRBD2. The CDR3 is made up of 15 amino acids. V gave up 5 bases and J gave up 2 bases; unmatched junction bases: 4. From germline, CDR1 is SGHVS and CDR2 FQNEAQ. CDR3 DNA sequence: TGTGCCAGCAGCCCCCCTAGCGGGAGGGCCTACGAGCAGTACTTC. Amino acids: CASSPPSGRAYEQYF.

As DNA, the CDR3 is TGTGCCTGGAGCGAAACAGGGGGCGGCAATCAGCCCCAGCATTTT. This gives the protein CAWSETGGGNQPQHF. The chain joins TRBV30 to TRBJ1-5, with 9 bases aligning to TRBD1. This CDR3 is built from 15 residues. Germline V gene data show CDR1 as GTSNPN and CDR2 as SVGIG (reference sequence). After removal of 3 bases from V and 2 bases from J, the junction contained 5 bases not matched to a gene.

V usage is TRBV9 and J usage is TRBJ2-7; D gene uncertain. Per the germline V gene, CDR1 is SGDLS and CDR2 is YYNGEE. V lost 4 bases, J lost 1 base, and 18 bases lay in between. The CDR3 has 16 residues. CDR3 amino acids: CASSPDARFLSYEQYF. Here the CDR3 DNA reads TGTGCCAGCAGCCCCGACGCCCGTTTCCTTTCCTACGAGCAGTACTTC.

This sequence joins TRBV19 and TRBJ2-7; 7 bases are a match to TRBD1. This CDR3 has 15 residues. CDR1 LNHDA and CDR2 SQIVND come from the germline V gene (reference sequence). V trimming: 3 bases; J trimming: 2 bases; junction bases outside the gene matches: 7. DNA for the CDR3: TGTGCCAGTAGTATGCTGGGACAGCTTGCCTACGAGCAGTACTTC. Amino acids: CASSMLGQLAYEQYF.

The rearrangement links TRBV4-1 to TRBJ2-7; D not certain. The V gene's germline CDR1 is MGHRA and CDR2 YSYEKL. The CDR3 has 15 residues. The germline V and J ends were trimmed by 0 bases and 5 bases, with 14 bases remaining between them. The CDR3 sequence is CASSQDMFGANEQYF. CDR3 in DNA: TGCGCCAGCAGCCAAGATATGTTCGGAGCTAACGAGCAGTACTTC.

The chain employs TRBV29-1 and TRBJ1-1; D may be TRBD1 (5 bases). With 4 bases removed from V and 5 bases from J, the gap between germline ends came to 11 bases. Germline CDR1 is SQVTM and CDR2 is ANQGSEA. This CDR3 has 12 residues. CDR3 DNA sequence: TGCAGCGTTGGTCGCAGGGAGACTGAAGCTTTCTTT. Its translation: CSVGRRETEAFF.

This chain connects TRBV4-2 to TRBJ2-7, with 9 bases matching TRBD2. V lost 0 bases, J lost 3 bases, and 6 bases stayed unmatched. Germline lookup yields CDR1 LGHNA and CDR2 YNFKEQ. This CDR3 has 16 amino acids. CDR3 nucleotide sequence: TGTGCCAGCAGCCAAGATGGAGGTAGCGGGAGCTACGAGCAGTACTTC. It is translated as CASSQDGGSGSYEQYF.

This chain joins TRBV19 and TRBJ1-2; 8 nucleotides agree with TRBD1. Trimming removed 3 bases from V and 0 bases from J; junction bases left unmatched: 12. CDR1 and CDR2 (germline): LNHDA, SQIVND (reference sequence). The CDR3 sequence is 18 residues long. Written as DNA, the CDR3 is TGTGCCAGTAGTATCCCTTCTTGGGACAGGACGTCTAACTATGGCTACACCTTC. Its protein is CASSIPSWDRTSNYGYTF.

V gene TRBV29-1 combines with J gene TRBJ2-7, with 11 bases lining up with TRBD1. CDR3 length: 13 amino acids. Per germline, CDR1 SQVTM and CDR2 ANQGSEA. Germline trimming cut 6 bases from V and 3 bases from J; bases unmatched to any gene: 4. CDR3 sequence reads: CSVRDRGGYEQYF. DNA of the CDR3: TGCAGCGTACGGGACAGGGGGGGCTACGAGCAGTACTTC.

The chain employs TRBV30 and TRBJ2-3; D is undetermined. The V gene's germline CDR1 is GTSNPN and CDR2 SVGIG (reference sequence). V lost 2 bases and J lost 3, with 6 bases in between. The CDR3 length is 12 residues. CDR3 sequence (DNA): TGTGCCTGGAGTTTTCCTACAGATACGCAGTATTTT. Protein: CAWSFPTDTQYF.

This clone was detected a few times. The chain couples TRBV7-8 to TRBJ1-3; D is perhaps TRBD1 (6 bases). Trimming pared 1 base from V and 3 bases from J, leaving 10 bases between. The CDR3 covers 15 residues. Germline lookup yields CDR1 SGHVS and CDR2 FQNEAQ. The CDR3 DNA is TGTGCCAGCAGCTTAGTTGGCAGGGGTGGAAACACCATATATTTT. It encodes CASSLVGRGGNTIYF.

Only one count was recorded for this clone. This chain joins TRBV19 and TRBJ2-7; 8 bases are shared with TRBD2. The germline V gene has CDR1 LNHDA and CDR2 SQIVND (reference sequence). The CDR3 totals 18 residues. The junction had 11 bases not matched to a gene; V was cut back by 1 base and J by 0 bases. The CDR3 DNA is TGTGCCAGTAGTATAGTCCTAACAGCGGGGGCTTACTCCTACGAGCAGTACTTC. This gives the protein CASSIVLTAGAYSYEQYF.

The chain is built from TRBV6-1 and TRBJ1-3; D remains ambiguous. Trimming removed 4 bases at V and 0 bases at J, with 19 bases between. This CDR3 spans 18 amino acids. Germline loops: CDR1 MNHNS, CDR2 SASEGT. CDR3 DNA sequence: TGTGCCAGCAGTGCGACACACGACCGCATTGACTCTGGAAACACCATATATTTT. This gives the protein CASSATHDRIDSGNTIYF.

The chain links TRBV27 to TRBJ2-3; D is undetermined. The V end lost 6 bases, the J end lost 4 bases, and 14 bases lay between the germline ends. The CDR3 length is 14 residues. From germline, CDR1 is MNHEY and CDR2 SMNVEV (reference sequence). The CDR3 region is CASRTGEDPDTQYF. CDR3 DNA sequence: TGTGCCAGCAGGACTGGAGAGGATCCAGATACGCAGTATTTT.

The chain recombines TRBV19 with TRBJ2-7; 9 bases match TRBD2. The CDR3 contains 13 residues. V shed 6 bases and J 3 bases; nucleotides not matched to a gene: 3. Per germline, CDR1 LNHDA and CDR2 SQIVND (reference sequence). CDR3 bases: TGTGCCAGTAGCCTTAGCGGGAGCTACGAGCAGTACTTC. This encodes CASSLSGSYEQYF.

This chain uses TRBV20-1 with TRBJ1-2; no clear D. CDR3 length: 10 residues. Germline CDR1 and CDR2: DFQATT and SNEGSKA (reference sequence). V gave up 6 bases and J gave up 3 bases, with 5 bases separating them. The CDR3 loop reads CSAIDYGYTF. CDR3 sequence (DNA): TGCAGTGCCATTGACTATGGCTACACCTTC.

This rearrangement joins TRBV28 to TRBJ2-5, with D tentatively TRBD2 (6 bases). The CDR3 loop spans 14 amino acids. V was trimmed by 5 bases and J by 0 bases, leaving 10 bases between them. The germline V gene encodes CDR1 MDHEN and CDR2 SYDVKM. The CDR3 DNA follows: TGTGCCAGCAGTCCAAGGGACTACCAAGAGACCCAGTACTTC. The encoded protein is CASSPRDYQETQYF.

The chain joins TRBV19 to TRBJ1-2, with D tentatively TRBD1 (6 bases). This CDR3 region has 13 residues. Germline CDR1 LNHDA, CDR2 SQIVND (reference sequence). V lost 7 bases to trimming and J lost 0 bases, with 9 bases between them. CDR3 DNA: TGTGCCAGTAAGGGGGGAACTAACTATGGCTACACCTTC. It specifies CASKGGTNYGYTF.

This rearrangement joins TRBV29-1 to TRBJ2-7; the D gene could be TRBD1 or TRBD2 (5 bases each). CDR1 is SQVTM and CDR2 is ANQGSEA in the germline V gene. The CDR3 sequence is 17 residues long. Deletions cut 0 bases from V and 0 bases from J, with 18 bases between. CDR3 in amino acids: CSVEEDGGWRNSYEQYF. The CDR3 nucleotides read TGCAGCGTTGAAGAAGATGGGGGTTGGAGAAACTCCTACGAGCAGTACTTC.

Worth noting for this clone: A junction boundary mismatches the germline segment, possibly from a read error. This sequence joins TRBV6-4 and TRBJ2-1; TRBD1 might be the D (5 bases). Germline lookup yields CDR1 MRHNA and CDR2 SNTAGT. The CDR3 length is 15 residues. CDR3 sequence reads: CASSNSEGVYNEQFF. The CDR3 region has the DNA TGTGCCAGCAGTAACTCGGAAGGGGTCTACAATGAGCAGTTCTTC.

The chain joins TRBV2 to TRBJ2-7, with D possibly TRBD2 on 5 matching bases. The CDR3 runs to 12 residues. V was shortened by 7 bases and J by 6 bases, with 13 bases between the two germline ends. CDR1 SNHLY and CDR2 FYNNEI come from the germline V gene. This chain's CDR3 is CASIVSGGEQYF. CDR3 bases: TGTGCCAGCATTGTAAGCGGCGGCGAGCAGTACTTC.

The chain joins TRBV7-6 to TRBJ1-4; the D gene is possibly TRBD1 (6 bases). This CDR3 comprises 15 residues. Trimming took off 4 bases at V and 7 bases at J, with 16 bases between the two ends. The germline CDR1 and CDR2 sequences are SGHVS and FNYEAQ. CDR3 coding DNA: TGTGCCAGCAGCTCCGCAACAGGGAGGAGTGAAAAACTGTTTTTT. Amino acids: CASSSATGRSEKLFF. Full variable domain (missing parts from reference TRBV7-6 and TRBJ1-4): GAGVSQSPRYKVTKRGQDVALRCDPISGHVSLYWYRQALGQGPEFLTYFNYEAQQDKSGLPNDRFSAERPEGSISTLTIQRTEQRDSAMYRCASSSATGRSEKLFFGSGTQLSVL.

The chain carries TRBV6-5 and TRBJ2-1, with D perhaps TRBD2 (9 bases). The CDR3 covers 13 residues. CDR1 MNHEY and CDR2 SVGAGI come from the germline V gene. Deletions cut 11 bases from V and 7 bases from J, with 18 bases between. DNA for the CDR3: TGTGCCGCAGGGGGCGGGGGGGCAAATGAGCAGTTCTTC. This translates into CAAGGGGANEQFF.

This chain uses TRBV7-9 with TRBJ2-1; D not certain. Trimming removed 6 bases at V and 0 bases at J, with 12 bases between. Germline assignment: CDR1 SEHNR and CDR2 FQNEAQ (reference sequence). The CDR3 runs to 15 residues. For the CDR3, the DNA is TGTGCCAGCAGACCACGGCGGAGCTCCTACAATGAGCAGTTCTTC. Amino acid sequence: CASRPRRSSYNEQFF.

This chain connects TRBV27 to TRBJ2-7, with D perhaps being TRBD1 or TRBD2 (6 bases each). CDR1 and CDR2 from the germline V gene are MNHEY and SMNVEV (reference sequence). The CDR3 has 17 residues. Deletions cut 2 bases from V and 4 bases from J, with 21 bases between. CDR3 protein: CASSLTGQGPSGYEQYF. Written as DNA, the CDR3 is TGTGCCAGCAGTTTAACGGGACAAGGCCCCAGCGGGTACGAGCAGTACTTC.

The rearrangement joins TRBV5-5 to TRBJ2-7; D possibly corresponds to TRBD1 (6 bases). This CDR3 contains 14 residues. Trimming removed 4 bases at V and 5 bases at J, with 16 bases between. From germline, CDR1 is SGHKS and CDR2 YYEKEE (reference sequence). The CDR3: CASSPQQGSHEQYF. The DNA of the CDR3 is TGTGCCAGCAGCCCTCAACAGGGTTCCCACGAGCAGTACTTC. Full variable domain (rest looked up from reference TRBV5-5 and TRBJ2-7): DAGVTQSPTHLIKTRGQQVTLRCSPISGHKSVSWYQQVLGQGPQFIFQYYEKEERGRGNFPDRFSARQFPNYSSELNVNALLLGDSALYLCASSPQQGSHEQYFGPGTRLTVT.